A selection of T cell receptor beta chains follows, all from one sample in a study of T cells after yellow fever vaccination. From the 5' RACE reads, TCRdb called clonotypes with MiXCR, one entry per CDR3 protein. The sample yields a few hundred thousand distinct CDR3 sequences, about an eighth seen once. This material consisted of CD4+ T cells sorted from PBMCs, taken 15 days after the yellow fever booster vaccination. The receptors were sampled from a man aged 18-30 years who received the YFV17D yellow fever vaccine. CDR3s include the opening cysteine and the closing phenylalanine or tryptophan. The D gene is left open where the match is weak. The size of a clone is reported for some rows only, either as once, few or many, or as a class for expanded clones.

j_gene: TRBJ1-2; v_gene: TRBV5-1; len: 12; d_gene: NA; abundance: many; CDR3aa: CASSESNYGYTF; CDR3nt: TGCGCCAGCAGCGAATCAAACTATGGCTACACCTTC
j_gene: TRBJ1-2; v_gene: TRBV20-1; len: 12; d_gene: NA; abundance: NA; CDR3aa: CSASDSNYGYTF; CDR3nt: TGCAGTGCTAGCGACAGCAACTATGGCTACACCTTC
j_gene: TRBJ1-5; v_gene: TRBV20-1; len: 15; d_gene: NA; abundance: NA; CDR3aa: CSATPGTARGQPQHF; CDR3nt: TGCAGTGCCACCCCCGGGACCGCAAGGGGTCAGCCCCAGCATTTT
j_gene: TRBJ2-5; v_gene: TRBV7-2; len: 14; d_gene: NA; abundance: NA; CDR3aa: CASSPRRDQETQYF; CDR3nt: TGTGCCAGCAGCCCTCGGAGGGACCAAGAGACCCAGTACTTC
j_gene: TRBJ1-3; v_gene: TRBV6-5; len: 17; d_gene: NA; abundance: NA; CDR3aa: CASSYSVFRGSGNTIYF; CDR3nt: TGTGCCAGCAGTTACTCGGTCTTCAGGGGCTCTGGAAACACCATATATTTT
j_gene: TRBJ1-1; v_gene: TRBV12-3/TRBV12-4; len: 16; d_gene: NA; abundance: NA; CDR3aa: CASSWRTIGRNTEAFF; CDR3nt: TGTGCCAGCAGTTGGAGAACGATTGGGAGGAACACTGAAGCTTTCTTT
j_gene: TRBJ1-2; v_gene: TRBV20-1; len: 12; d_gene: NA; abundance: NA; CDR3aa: CSAREGFGGYTF; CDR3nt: TGCAGTGCTAGAGAGGGGTTCGGCGGCTACACCTTC
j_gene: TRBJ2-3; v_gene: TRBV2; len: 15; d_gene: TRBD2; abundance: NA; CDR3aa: CASRELAGGADTQYF; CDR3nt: TGTGCCAGCAGAGAACTAGCGGGGGGTGCAGATACGCAGTATTTT
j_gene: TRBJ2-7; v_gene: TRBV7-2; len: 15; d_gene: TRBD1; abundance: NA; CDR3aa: CASRTGGALTYEQYF; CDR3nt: TGTGCCAGCAGGACAGGGGGCGCGTTGACCTACGAGCAGTACTTC
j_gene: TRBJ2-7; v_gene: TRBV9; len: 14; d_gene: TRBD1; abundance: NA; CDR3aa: CASSGGQGLYEQYF; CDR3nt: TGTGCCAGCAGCGGCGGACAGGGGCTCTACGAGCAGTACTTC
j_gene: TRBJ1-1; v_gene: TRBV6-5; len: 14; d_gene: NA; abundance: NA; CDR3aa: CASSYSGRDTDDFF; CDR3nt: TGTGCCAGCAGTTACTCAGGGAGGGACACTGATGATTTCTTT
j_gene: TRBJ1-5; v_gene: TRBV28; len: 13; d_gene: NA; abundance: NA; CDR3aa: CAGSRELNQPQHF; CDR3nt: TGTGCCGGCTCGAGGGAACTCAATCAGCCCCAGCATTTT
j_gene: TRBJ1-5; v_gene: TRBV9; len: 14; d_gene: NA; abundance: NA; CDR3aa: CASSVDEGFQPQHF; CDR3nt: TGTGCCAGCAGCGTAGATGAGGGTTTCCAGCCCCAGCATTTT
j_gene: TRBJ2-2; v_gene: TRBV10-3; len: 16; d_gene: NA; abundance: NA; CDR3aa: CAISDFEEGRPGELFF; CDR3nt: TGTGCCATCAGTGACTTTGAGGAAGGGCGGCCCGGGGAGCTGTTTTTT
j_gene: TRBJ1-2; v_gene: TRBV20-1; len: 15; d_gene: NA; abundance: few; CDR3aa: CSARDPLGVAYGYTF; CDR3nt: TGCAGTGCTAGGGACCCCCTGGGAGTTGCCTATGGCTACACCTTC
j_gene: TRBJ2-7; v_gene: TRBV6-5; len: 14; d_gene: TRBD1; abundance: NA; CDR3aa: CASSWDRETYEQYF; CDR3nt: TGTGCCAGCAGTTGGGACAGGGAGACCTACGAGCAGTACTTC
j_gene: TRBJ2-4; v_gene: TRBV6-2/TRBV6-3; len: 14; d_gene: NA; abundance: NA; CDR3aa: CASSYSGTKNIQYF; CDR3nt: TGTGCCAGCAGTTACTCAGGGACCAAAAACATTCAGTACTTC
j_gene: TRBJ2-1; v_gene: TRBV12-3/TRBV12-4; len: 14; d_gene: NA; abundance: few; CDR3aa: CASTGVAGYNEQFF; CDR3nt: TGTGCCAGCACTGGAGTGGCAGGCTACAATGAGCAGTTCTTC
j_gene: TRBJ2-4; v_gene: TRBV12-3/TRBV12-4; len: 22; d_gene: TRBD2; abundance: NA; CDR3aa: CASSLRWGPSGGPDIAKNIQYF; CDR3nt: TGTGCCAGCAGTTTGAGGTGGGGACCTAGCGGGGGGCCCGATATAGCCAAAAACATTCAGTACTTC
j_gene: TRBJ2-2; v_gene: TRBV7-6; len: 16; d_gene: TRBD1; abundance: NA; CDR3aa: CASSPRTGEYTGELFF; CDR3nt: TGTGCCAGCAGCCCCAGGACAGGGGAATACACCGGGGAGCTGTTTTTT
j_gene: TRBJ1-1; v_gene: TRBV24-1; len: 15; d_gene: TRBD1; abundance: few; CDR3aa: CATSDSPGGNTEAFF; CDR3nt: TGTGCCACCAGTGATTCCCCAGGGGGGAACACTGAAGCTTTCTTT
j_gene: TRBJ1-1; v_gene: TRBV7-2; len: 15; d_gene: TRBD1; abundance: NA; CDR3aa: CASSPSGGKNTEAFF; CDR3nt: TGTGCCAGCAGCCCGTCAGGGGGGAAGAACACTGAAGCTTTCTTT
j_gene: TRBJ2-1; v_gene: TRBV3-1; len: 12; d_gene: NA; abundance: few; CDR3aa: CASSYGTLEQFF; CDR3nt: TGTGCCAGCAGCTACGGGACTCTTGAGCAGTTCTTC
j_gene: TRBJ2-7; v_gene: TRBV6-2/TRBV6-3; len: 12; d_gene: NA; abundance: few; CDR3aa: CASSYSKQAEYF; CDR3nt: TGTGCCAGCAGTTACTCCAAACAGGCGGAGTACTTC
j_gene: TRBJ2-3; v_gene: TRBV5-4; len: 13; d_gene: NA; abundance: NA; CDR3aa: CASSYGARDTQYF; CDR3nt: TGTGCCAGCAGCTATGGGGCCCGAGATACGCAGTATTTT
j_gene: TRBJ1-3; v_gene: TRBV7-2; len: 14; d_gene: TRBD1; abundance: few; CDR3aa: CASSIDRVGNTIYF; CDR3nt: TGTGCCAGCAGCATCGACAGGGTTGGAAACACCATATATTTT
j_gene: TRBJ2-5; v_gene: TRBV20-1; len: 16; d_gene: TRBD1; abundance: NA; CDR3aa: CSASSRQGVNGETQYF; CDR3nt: TGCAGTGCTTCCTCGCGACAGGGGGTTAACGGGGAGACCCAGTACTTC
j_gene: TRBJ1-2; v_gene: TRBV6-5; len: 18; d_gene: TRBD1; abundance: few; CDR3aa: CASRHLSGTGANGGGYTF; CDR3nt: TGTGCCAGCAGACACCTTTCCGGGACAGGGGCGAACGGAGGAGGCTACACCTTC
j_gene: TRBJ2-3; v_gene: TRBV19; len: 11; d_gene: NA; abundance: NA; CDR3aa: CASSIGRAQYF; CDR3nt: TGTGCCAGTAGTATAGGAAGGGCGCAGTATTTT
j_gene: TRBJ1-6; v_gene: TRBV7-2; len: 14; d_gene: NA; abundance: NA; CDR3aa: CASSTETGISPLHF; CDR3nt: TGTGCCAGCAGCACGGAAACAGGGATTTCACCCCTCCACTTT
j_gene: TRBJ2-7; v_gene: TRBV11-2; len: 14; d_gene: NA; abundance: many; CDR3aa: CASSLRLGSYEQYF; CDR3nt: TGTGCCAGCAGCTTAAGGTTGGGATCCTACGAGCAGTACTTC
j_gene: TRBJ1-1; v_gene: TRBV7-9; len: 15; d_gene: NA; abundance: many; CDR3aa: CASSFLGPGDTEAFF; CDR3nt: TGTGCCAGCAGCTTTCTGGGACCGGGGGACACTGAAGCTTTCTTT
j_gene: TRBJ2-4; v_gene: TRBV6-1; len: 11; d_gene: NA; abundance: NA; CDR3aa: CASRFAGLQYF; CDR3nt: TGTGCCAGCAGGTTCGCCGGGCTTCAGTACTTC
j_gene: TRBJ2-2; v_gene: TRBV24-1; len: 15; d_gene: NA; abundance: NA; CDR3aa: CATGGEGGATGELFF; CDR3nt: TGTGCCACCGGCGGGGAAGGCGGCGCCACCGGGGAGCTGTTTTTT
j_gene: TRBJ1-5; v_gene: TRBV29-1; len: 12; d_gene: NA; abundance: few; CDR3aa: CSAGGSHEPQHF; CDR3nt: TGCAGCGCCGGGGGGAGCCACGAGCCCCAGCATTTT
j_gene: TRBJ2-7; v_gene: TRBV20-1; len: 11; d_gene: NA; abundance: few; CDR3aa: CSASSGHEQYF; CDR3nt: TGCAGTGCTAGTTCGGGGCACGAGCAGTACTTC
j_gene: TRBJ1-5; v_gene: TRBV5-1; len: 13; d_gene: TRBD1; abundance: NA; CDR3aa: CASSPTGLGPQHF; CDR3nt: TGCGCCAGCAGTCCGACAGGGTTGGGGCCCCAGCATTTT
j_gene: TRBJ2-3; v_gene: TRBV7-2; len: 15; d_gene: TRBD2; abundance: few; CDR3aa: CASSLGTSRSDTQYF; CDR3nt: TGTGCCAGCAGCCTAGGGACTAGTAGATCAGATACGCAGTATTTT
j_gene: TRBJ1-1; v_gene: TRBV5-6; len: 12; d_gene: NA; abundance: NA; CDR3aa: CASSLQFSEAFF; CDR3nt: TGTGCCAGCAGCTTGCAGTTTAGTGAAGCTTTCTTT
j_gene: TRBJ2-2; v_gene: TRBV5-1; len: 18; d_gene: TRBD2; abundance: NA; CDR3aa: CASSLVGLAGAGTGELFF; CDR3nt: TGCGCCAGCAGCTTGGTCGGACTAGCGGGGGCAGGCACCGGGGAGCTGTTTTTT
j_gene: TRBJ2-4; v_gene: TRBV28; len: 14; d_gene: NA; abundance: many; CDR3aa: CASNLGGAKNIQYF; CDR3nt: TGTGCCAGCAACCTGGGGGGAGCCAAAAACATTCAGTACTTC
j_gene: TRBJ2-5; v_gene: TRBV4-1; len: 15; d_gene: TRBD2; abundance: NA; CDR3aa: CASSQDLGREGTQYF; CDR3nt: TGCGCCAGCAGCCAAGATCTGGGAAGGGAGGGGACCCAGTACTTC
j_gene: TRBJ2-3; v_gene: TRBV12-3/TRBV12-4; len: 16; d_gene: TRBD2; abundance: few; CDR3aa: CASSLVAGGFTDTQYF; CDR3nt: TGTGCCAGCAGTTTAGTAGCGGGGGGTTTCACAGATACGCAGTATTTT
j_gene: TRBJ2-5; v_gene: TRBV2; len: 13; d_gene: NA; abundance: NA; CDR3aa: CASSGQDQETQYF; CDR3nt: TGTGCCAGCAGTGGACAAGACCAAGAGACCCAGTACTTC
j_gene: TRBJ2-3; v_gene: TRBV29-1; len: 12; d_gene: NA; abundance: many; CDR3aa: CSVEGPSDTQYF; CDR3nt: TGCAGCGTTGAAGGCCCCTCGGATACGCAGTATTTT
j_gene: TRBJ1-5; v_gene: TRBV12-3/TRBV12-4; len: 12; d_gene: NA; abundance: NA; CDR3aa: CASSRGIQPQHF; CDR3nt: TGTGCCAGCAGTCGAGGGATCCAGCCCCAGCATTTT
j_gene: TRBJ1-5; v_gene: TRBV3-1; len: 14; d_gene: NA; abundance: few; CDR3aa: CASSRGVGNQPQHF; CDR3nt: TGTGCCAGCAGCCGGGGGGTGGGCAATCAGCCCCAGCATTTT
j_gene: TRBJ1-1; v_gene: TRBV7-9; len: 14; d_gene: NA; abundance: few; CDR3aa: CASSLADGSTEAFF; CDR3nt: TGTGCCAGCAGCTTAGCGGATGGGAGCACTGAAGCTTTCTTT
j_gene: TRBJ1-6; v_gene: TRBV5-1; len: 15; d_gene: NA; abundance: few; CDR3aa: CASSLAGQGDSPLHF; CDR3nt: TGCGCCAGCAGCTTGGCGGGACAAGGAGATTCACCCCTCCACTTT
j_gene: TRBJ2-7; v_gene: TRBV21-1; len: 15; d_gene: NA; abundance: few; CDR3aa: CASSASPGPTYEQYF; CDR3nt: TGTGCCAGCAGCGCTTCACCCGGGCCCACCTACGAGCAGTACTTC
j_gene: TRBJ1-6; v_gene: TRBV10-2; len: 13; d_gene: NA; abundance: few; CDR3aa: CASREAGNSPLHF; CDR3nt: TGCGCCAGCAGAGAGGCGGGTAATTCACCCCTCCACTTT
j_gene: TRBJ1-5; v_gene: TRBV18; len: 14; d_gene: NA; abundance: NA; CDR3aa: CASSPRAGDQPQHF; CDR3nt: TGTGCCAGCTCACCACGGGCAGGGGATCAGCCCCAGCATTTT
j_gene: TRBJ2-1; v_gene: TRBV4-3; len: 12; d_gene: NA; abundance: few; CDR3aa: CASSQGPGEQFF; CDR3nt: TGCGCCAGCAGCCAAGGCCCTGGTGAGCAGTTCTTC
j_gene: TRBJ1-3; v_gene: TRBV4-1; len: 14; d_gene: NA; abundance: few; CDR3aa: CASSRLGSGNTIYF; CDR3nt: TGCGCCAGCAGCCGCCTAGGATCGGGAAACACCATATATTTT
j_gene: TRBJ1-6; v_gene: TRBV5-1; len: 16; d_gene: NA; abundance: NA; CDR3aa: CASSSGPRAGDSPLHF; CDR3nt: TGCGCCAGCAGCTCTGGTCCCCGGGCTGGGGATTCACCCCTCCACTTT